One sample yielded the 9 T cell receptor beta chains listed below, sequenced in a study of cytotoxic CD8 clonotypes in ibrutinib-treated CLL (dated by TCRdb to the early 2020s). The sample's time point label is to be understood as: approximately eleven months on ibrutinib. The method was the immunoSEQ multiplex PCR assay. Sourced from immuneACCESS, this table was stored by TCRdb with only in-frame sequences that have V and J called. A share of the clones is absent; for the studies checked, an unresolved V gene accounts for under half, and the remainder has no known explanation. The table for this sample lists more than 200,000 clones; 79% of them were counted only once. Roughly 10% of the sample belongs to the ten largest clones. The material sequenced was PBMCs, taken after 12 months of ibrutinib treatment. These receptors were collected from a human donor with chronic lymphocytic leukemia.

The CDR3 reads CASSSRGSNYGYTF. As DNA, the CDR3 is TGTGCCAGCAGCTCCAGGGGGTCTAACTATGGCTACACCTTC. V and J are TRBV5-4 and TRBJ1-2, with 7 bases matching TRBD1. V trimming: 3 bases; J trimming: 0 bases; junction bases outside the gene matches: 2. CDR1 SGHNT and CDR2 YYREEE come from the germline V gene (reference sequence). The CDR3 has 14 residues.

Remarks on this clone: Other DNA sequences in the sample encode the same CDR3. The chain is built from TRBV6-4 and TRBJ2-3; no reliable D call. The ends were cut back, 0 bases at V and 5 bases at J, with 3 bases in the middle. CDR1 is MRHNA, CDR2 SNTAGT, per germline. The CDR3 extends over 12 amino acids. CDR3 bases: TGTGCCAGCAGTGACTCCGGAGATACGCAGTATTTT. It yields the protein CASSDSGDTQYF.

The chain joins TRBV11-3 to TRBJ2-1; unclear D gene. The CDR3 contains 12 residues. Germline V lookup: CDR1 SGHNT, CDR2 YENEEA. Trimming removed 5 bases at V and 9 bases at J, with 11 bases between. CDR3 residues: CASSHPLGEQFF. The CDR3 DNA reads TGTGCCAGCAGCCACCCTTTAGGTGAGCAGTTCTTC.

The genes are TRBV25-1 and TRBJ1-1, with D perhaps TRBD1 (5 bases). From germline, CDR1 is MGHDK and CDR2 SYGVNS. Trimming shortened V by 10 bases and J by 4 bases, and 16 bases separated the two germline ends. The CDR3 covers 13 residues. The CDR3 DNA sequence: TGTGCCAACGGGACCCACAAGTCCACTGAAGCTTTCTTT. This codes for CANGTHKSTEAFF. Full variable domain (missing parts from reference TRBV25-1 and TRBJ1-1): EADIYQTPRYLVIGTGKKITLECSQTMGHDKMYWYQQDPGMELHLIHYSYGVNSTEKGDLSSESTVSRIRTEHFPLTLESARPSHTSQYLCANGTHKSTEAFFGQGTRLTVV.

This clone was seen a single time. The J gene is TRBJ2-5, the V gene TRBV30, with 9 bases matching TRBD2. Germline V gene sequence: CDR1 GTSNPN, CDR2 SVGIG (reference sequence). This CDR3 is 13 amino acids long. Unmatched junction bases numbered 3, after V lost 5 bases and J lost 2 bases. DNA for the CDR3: TGTGCCTGGGGACTAGCGTTGCAAGAGACCCAGTACTTC. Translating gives CAWGLALQETQYF.

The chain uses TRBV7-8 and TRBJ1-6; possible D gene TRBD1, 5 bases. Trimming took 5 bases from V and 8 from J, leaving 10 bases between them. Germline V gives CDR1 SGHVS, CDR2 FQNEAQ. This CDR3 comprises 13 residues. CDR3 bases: TGTGCCAGCAGCCGCCGGGACGATTCACCCCTCCACTTT. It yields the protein CASSRRDDSPLHF.

CDR3 residues: CASSTQGSGETQYF. CDR3 nucleotides: TGTGCCAGTAGTACACAGGGTTCGGGGGAGACCCAGTACTTC. The chain recombines TRBV19 with TRBJ2-5; D perhaps matches TRBD1 (6 bases). Deletions cut 4 bases from V and 5 bases from J, with 14 bases between. The CDR3 totals 14 residues. CDR1 and CDR2 (germline): LNHDA, SQIVND (reference sequence).

This CDR3 reads CASSVSIALEQYF. CDR3 coding DNA: TGCGCCAGCAGCGTGTCTATAGCGCTCGAGCAGTACTTC. The chain has TRBV5-1 and TRBJ2-7; weak D call: TRBD2 (5 bases). Germline CDR1 is SGHRS and CDR2 is YFSETQ. V lost 4 bases and J lost 6, with 14 bases in between. The CDR3 contains 13 residues.

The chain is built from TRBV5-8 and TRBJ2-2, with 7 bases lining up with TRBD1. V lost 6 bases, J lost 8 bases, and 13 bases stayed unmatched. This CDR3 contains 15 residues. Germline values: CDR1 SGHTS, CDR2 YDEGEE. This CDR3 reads CASIPWTRGRGELFF. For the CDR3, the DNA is TGTGCCAGCATCCCCTGGACAAGGGGGCGTGGGGAGCTGTTTTTT. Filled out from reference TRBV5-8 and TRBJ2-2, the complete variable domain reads EAGVTQSPTHLIKTRGQQATLRCSPISGHTSVYWYQQALGLGLQFLLWYDEGEERNRGNFPPRFSGRQFPNYSSELNVNALELEDSALYLCASIPWTRGRGELFFGEGSRLTVL.